Listed below are T cell receptor beta chains from one sample, sequenced in a study of cytomegalovirus exposure and HLA in healthy donors. Clones were sequenced by immunoSEQ multiplex PCR, and TCRdb holds only the in-frame ones, with some missing. The table lists 83,000 or so clones, around 76% of them singletons. Sequenced material: PBMCs. These receptors originate from a man aged 25-45 years in good health and CMV-seropositive. Each CDR3 is given with its conserved first and last residue. Each record gives: clone size, J gene, D gene, V gene, CDR3 protein, CDR3 DNA. A D gene is named only where the DNA matches it firmly. Clone size is stated in some rows and not others, as once, few, many or a class when expanded.

>-|TRBJ2-2|TRBD1|TRBV7-8
CASSERRDSYTGELFF
TGTGCCAGCAGCGAGCGCCGGGACAGTTACACCGGGGAGCTGTTTTTT
>-|TRBJ2-7|-|TRBV2
CASKTDSYEQYF
TGTGCCAGCAAAACTGACTCCTACGAGCAGTACTTC
>-|TRBJ2-7|TRBD1|TRBV7-9
CSSSYPRTGGKLYEQYF
TGTTCCAGCAGCTACCCGAGGACAGGGGGGAAACTCTACGAGCAGTACTTC
>few|TRBJ2-3|-|TRBV2
CAGLPQAPTQYF
TGTGCCGGATTACCCCAAGCGCCGACGCAGTATTTT
>-|TRBJ2-1|TRBD1|TRBV30
CAWMLQGEGSYNEQFF
TGTGCCTGGATGTTACAGGGGGAAGGCTCCTACAATGAGCAGTTCTTC
>-|TRBJ2-7|TRBD2|TRBV4-2
CASSQEQAPSGGAYEQYF
TGTGCCAGCAGCCAAGAGCAAGCCCCTAGCGGGGGGGCCTACGAGCAGTACTTC
>-|TRBJ1-5|TRBD1|TRBV7-2
CASSPQGASNQPQHF
TGTGCCAGCAGCCCCCAGGGGGCTAGCAATCAGCCCCAGCATTTT
>few|TRBJ2-1|TRBD1|TRBV5-1
CASSPDRPSYNEQFF
TGCGCCAGCAGCCCGGACAGGCCTTCCTACAATGAGCAGTTCTTC
>-|TRBJ2-3|-|TRBV7-8
CASSRSGLTDTQYF
TGTGCCAGCAGCCGCAGCGGACTAACAGATACGCAGTATTTT
>-|TRBJ1-2|-|TRBV20-1
CSARAFYGYTF
TGCAGTGCTAGAGCCTTCTATGGCTACACCTTC
>once|TRBJ1-1|-|TRBV2
CASLRPGQDTEAFF
TGTGCCAGCCTCCGACCAGGTCAAGACACTGAAGCTTTCTTT
>-|TRBJ2-6|-|TRBV9
CASSLRGQTVSSGANVLTF
TGTGCCAGCAGCCTCCGAGGACAGACCGTAAGCTCTGGGGCCAACGTCCTGACTTTC
>-|TRBJ1-2|-|TRBV28
CASSLLSGSGDGYTF
TGTGCCAGCAGTCTTCTATCTGGGAGCGGGGATGGCTACACCTTC
>-|TRBJ1-2|TRBD1|TRBV6-4
CASRRQGANVRTYGYTF
TGTGCCAGCCGAAGACAGGGAGCCAATGTCAGGACCTATGGCTACACCTTC
>few|TRBJ1-1|-|TRBV10-3
CAISGGDVGIPMNTEAFF
TGTGCCATCAGTGGGGGGGATGTGGGCATCCCCATGAACACTGAAGCTTTCTTT
>-|TRBJ1-4|-|TRBV30
CAWSEYLLQKNEKLFF
TGTGCCTGGAGTGAATATTTGCTACAGAAAAATGAAAAACTGTTTTTT
>-|TRBJ2-1|TRBD1|TRBV4-1
CASSQYRDRVHNEQFF
TGCGCCAGCAGCCAATACCGGGACAGGGTTCACAATGAGCAGTTCTTC
>-|TRBJ2-3|TRBD2|TRBV9
CASGSIAGGPHTQYF
TGTGCCAGCGGGTCCATAGCGGGGGGCCCCCATACGCAGTATTTT
>-|TRBJ2-5|TRBD2|TRBV5-5
CASSFNNVLVAGGAETQYF
TGTGCCAGCAGCTTTAATAATGTGTTGGTAGCGGGGGGAGCGGAGACCCAGTACTTC
>-|TRBJ2-7|TRBD2|TRBV5-4
CASSLALGLAGSYEQYF
TGTGCCAGCAGCTTGGCCCTCGGACTAGCGGGGTCCTACGAGCAGTACTTC
>few|TRBJ2-1|TRBD2|TRBV27
CASSLRGTSGNNEQFF
TGTGCCAGCAGTTTAAGGGGGACTAGCGGTAACAATGAGCAGTTCTTC
>-|TRBJ1-2|TRBD1|TRBV2
CASRTNRDRGSYGYTF
TGTGCCAGCAGAACGAACCGGGACAGGGGAAGCTATGGCTACACCTTC
>few|TRBJ1-2|-|TRBV7-8
CASSQGVVYGYTF
TGTGCCAGCAGTCAAGGGGTTGTCTATGGCTACACCTTC
>-|TRBJ2-5|TRBD1|TRBV7-2
CASSLEPLVRGMETQYF
TGTGCCAGCAGCTTAGAACCCTTGGTCAGGGGGATGGAGACCCAGTACTTC
>-|TRBJ1-1|TRBD1|TRBV5-1
CASSLGIGTGNTEAFF
TGCGCCAGCAGCTTGGGGATTGGGACAGGGAACACTGAAGCTTTCTTT
>-|TRBJ2-1|TRBD2|TRBV7-2
CAGRLAGNAYNEQFF
TGTGCCGGACGACTAGCGGGGAATGCCTACAATGAGCAGTTCTTC
>-|TRBJ2-1|-|TRBV6-9
CATLREQFF
TGTGCCACCCTCAGGGAGCAGTTCTTC
>-|TRBJ1-4|TRBD1|TRBV4-2
CASSQARTGKETNEKLFF
TGTGCCAGCAGCCAAGCACGGACAGGGAAGGAAACTAATGAAAAACTGTTTTTT
>-|TRBJ1-4|-|TRBV5-1
CASSWTTTNEKLFF
TGCGCCAGCAGCTGGACAACAACTAATGAAAAACTGTTTTTT
>-|TRBJ2-3|TRBD1|TRBV7-9
CASSRQGTNTDTQYF
TGTGCCAGCAGCCGACAGGGCACCAACACAGATACGCAGTATTTT
>-|TRBJ2-1|-|TRBV14
CASSQAISEQFF
TGTGCCAGCAGCCAAGCGATCAGTGAGCAGTTCTTC
>-|TRBJ2-1|-|TRBV18
CASSPPSSVEQFF
TGTGCCAGCTCACCACCGTCTTCTGTTGAGCAGTTCTTC
>-|TRBJ2-5|-|TRBV7-2
CASSLAGRGETQYF
TGTGCCAGCAGCTTAGCGGGCAGGGGAGAGACCCAGTACTTC
>once|TRBJ2-7|-|TRBV27
CASSLSGEDSMNYEQYF
TGTGCCAGCAGTTTATCCGGCGAGGACAGCATGAACTACGAGCAGTACTTC
>few|TRBJ2-3|TRBD2|TRBV15
CATSRVWVIGTSGGEGTDTQYF
TGTGCCACCAGCAGAGTGTGGGTGATCGGGACTAGCGGGGGGGAAGGCACAGATACGCAGTATTTT
>-|TRBJ2-1|-|TRBV30
CAWQSGGSSYNEQFF
TGTGCCTGGCAGAGTGGGGGGAGCTCCTACAATGAGCAGTTCTTC
>-|TRBJ2-5|TRBD2|TRBV19
CASSTVVSAGGPRGTQYF
TGTGCCAGTAGTACCGTCGTCTCCGCGGGGGGGCCCAGGGGGACCCAGTACTTC
>-|TRBJ2-1|-|TRBV2
CASSMGVGDIREQFF
TGTGCCAGCAGTATGGGGGTGGGGGACATAAGGGAGCAGTTCTTC
>once|TRBJ2-5|TRBD1|TRBV5-1
CASSTDRQETQYF
TGCGCCAGCAGCACGGACAGGCAAGAGACCCAGTACTTC
>many|TRBJ1-6|TRBD1|TRBV6-1
CASSEHGGTGESPLHF
TGTGCCAGCAGCGAACATGGTGGGACAGGGGAATCACCCCTCCACTTT
>-|TRBJ1-2|TRBD1|TRBV7-2
CASSLNYLDRGYGYTF
TGTGCCAGCAGCTTAAATTATCTGGACAGGGGCTATGGCTACACCTTC
>-|TRBJ2-3|TRBD2|TRBV5-1
CASSFNLAGTDTQYF
TGCGCCAGCAGCTTTAATCTAGCGGGTACAGATACGCAGTATTTT
>few|TRBJ2-3|-|TRBV5-6
CASSLRRDTQYF
TGTGCCAGCAGCTTGAGGCGGGATACGCAGTATTTT
>-|TRBJ2-7|-|TRBV7-9
CSSSLRSSYEQYF
TGTTCCAGCAGCTTACGCAGCTCCTACGAGCAGTACTTC
>-|TRBJ1-2|-|TRBV19
CASTHTRTGPNYGYTF
TGTGCCAGTACCCATACCCGTACAGGGCCCAACTATGGCTACACCTTC
>-|TRBJ1-2|TRBD1|TRBV30
CAWSRTGAPTEGYTF
TGTGCCTGGAGTCGTACAGGGGCGCCAACTGAGGGCTACACCTTC
>-|TRBJ1-1|-|TRBV6-5
CASRSSVATEAFF
TGTGCCAGCAGATCCTCGGTAGCCACTGAAGCTTTCTTT
>-|TRBJ2-2|TRBD1|TRBV9
CASSAGQGVTGELFF
TGTGCCAGCAGCGCGGGACAGGGGGTCACCGGGGAGCTGTTTTTT
>-|TRBJ2-5|TRBD2|TRBV9
CASSPRTSPETQYF
TGTGCCAGCAGCCCTCGGACTAGCCCAGAGACCCAGTACTTC
>once|TRBJ2-1|TRBD2|TRBV7-8
CASSLMAGGYEQFF
TGTGCCAGCAGCTTAATGGCGGGGGGCTATGAGCAGTTCTTC
>-|TRBJ1-6|TRBD1|TRBV7-2
CASSPDRGSSPLHF
TGTGCCAGCAGTCCAGACAGGGGGAGTTCACCCCTCCACTTT
>-|TRBJ1-1|TRBD1|TRBV11-2
CASSPQGVTAFF
TGTGCCAGCAGCCCCCAGGGGGTAACGGCTTTCTTT
>-|TRBJ2-2|TRBD2|TRBV9
CASSVDSGGALGELFF
TGTGCCAGCAGCGTAGATAGCGGGGGGGCCCTCGGGGAGCTGTTTTTT
>-|TRBJ1-5|-|TRBV10-3
CAISEMGTTFNQPQHF
TGTGCCATCAGTGAGATGGGGACTACATTCAATCAGCCCCAGCATTTT
>-|TRBJ2-3|TRBD2|TRBV7-8
CASSFWRGTSGGARGTDTQYF
TGTGCCAGCAGCTTCTGGCGAGGGACTAGCGGGGGGGCCCGGGGCACAGATACGCAGTATTTT
>-|TRBJ2-7|-|TRBV27
CASSLNREIYEQYF
TGTGCCAGCAGTTTAAACAGGGAAATCTACGAGCAGTACTTC
>-|TRBJ1-2|TRBD1|TRBV6-5
CASSPIDRGGGYTF
TGTGCCAGCAGTCCCATCGACAGGGGCGGTGGCTACACCTTC
>-|TRBJ2-3|TRBD2|TRBV7-3
CASSLGTSGATDTQYF
TGTGCCAGCAGCCTAGGGACTAGCGGGGCCACAGATACGCAGTATTTT
>-|TRBJ1-2|-|TRBV7-9
CASSTLDSSGYTF
TGTGCCAGCAGCACACTGGACAGTAGTGGCTACACCTTC
>-|TRBJ1-1|-|TRBV4-3
CASSQDGPGGGATEAFF
TGCGCCAGCAGCCAAGACGGCCCGGGCGGAGGGGCCACTGAAGCTTTCTTT